What follows is one T cell receptor (beta chain) and its context. Its cognate antigen has yet to be identified. Within one base of it there is no much larger clone, and no base qualities were kept. Sequences GTSNPN (CDR1) and SVGIG (CDR2) are obtained from the germline V gene (reference sequence). From its cysteine to its phenylalanine, the CDR3 spans 15 amino acids. Only the CDR3 region is kept as DNA, spanning 45 bases read in frame from base 1. V sheds 1 base and J sheds 5 bases, leaving 18 bases between their ends. TCR CDR3 regions were amplified from genomic DNA by multiplex PCR using the deep immunoSEQ assay. Extracted genomic DNA from each cell subset was distributed evenly across all wells of several immunoSEQ 96-well plates, and each plate was treated as a replicate. For unsorted PBMC, each replicate PCR was loaded with 250 to 300 ng genomic DNA, equivalent to 30,000 or so T cell genomes. Ten immunoSEQ deep assay plates were used to sequence the unsorted PBMC genomic DNA. The purified libraries were quantified using a Qubit 3.0 fluorometer, sized with a Bioanalyzer 2100, and then quantified again using the KAPA Library Quantification kit. A separate single-read 150-cycle Illumina NextSeq 550 flow cell was used to sequence each immunoSEQ 96-well plate. Turning to the authors' computational methods: The immunoSEQ output contained only junctional sequences without quality scores, so filtering could not match that applied to full-length reads. To assign V/J genes and CDR3, sequences were annotated using PyIR, a Python wrapper for IgBLAST v1.9, with IMGT germline references. Reads with weak V/J assignments (E-value above 1e-6), missing CDR3, stop codons, out-of-frame junctions, or ambiguous translated residues were removed. A V3J clonotype was defined by an identical inferred V gene, J gene, and CDR3 amino acid sequence. To compute the percentage overlap between repertoires, the number of shared unique clonotypes was divided by the size of the smaller repertoire. Richness of each repertoire was evaluated using RTK rarefaction, the Chao1 estimator, and Recon v2.1 estimates of unobserved clonotypes. In its TCRdb copy, this immuneACCESS table keeps in-frame sequences only and misses some clones. Where compared with another copy, unresolved V genes explain less than half of these, and the others have no known cause. V and J calls and clone size come straight from that table; D and trimming were deduced from the DNA. The sample table shows a few hundred thousand clones, and 79% are seen once. Clones ranked in the top ten supply more than 10% of the sample.

The donors were healthy, HIV-negative adults who had no recently reported acute infections or vaccinations. All donors were Caucasian adults living in Nashville, Tennessee, USA. For unsorted samples, 100 million or so PBMCs were counted, and genomic DNA was extracted using the QIAamp DNA Blood Mini kit. Blood was obtained by leukapheresis, after which PBMCs were separated by Ficoll-Histopaque density gradient centrifugation and cryopreserved in liquid nitrogen vapor phase. The data derive from a study of shared clonotypes between healthy human individuals (TCRdb year 2020). Context from the whole study: The cohort comprised two women and a few men aged 18 to 49 years. To estimate repertoire size and how much clonotype sharing occurs between individuals, the study deeply sequenced the blood TCR repertoires of 4 to 6 healthy adults. To increase sequencing depth and limit assay-specific biases, different laboratories used diverse techniques to prepare libraries and sequence TCR repertoires. Each donor's leukapheresis produced roughly between about 0.85 and 10 billion PBMCs.

Points the paper makes about the study in general: The genetic and exposure-history diversity represented was limited by the small number of donors. Pairwise subsampling indicated that sequencing depth was expected to affect the degree of clonotype sharing among donors. Sampling was restricted to blood, and TCR repertoires in tissue are likely to differ from TCR repertoires in blood.

This clonotype was obtained from a woman in her forties in good health. Some clones in this sample may be carry-over from other donors' samples. The sample was PBMCs. Recombination connected TRBV30 to TRBJ2-7; the D gene cannot be resolved reliably. The sequenced DNA is TGTGCCTGGAGTGGTTGGGGAAACGACAAGAACGAGCAGTACTTC. The resulting protein is CAWSGWGNDKNEQYF.